The T cell receptor (beta chain) described here comes from a study of T cell responses to AZD1222 COVID-19 vaccine. Overall study results and limits: At 160-218 and 743-854, vaccine-associated CD4 TCRs were dominant, and they spanned spike. Mostly white British, mostly female donors; authors suggested clonal diversity may be underestimated. Every sample of the repertoires postdated the peak T cell response. At study baseline, merely roughly 6 AZD1222 recipients were seropositive.

CDR3 length: 14 amino acids. The germline V gene encodes CDR1 MNHEY and CDR2 SMNVEV (reference sequence). V was shortened by 8 bases and J by 0 bases, with 11 bases between the two germline ends. With respect to this clone: Its antigen remains unknown.

The method was immunoSEQ multiplex PCR; TCRdb's version includes in-frame clones alone and lacks a portion of them. Of 130,000 to 150,000 clones listed, about 92% are singletons. The clonotype was recovered from an adult in good health. This chain joins TRBV27 and TRBJ1-5, with no clear D. This material consisted of peripheral blood, taken on day 0 of AZD1222 vaccination. CDR3 sequence (DNA): TGTGCCAGCGGTCAACTTTATAGCAATCAGCCCCAGCATTTT. Translated, it gives CASGQLYSNQPQHF.